This note documents a single TCR beta chain sequence. What it recognizes is unknown. This sample is drawn from a study of CD8 T cells in ankylosing spondylitis. TCRdb re-analysed the 5' RACE reads in MiXCR, keeping a single row per CDR3 protein. This table holds 250,000 to 350,000 distinct CDR3 sequences, less than 25% found once. General study points: In the blood and synovial fluid of reactive arthritis, some motif variants had been previously reported. One TCR beta motif, made up of roughly 8 highly homologous variants, appeared characteristic of ankylosing spondylitis blood. Significant enrichment of disease-linked clones was reported in matched ankylosing spondylitis synovial fluid.

The CDR3 runs to 15 residues. Germline-derived CDR1 and CDR2 are LGHNA and YSLEER. V was trimmed by 4 bases and J by 3 bases, leaving 16 bases between them. The receptor was isolated from a female donor with ankylosing spondylitis or in good health (not recorded which). The chain links TRBV4-3 to TRBJ2-7; the D call may be TRBD1 or TRBD2 (5 bases each). Sequencing used blood, either unsorted or a sorted T cell fraction (not recorded which). CDR3 protein: CASSRSGTLHYEQYF. Here the CDR3 DNA reads TGCGCCAGCAGCCGTAGTGGGACCTTGCACTACGAGCAGTACTTC.